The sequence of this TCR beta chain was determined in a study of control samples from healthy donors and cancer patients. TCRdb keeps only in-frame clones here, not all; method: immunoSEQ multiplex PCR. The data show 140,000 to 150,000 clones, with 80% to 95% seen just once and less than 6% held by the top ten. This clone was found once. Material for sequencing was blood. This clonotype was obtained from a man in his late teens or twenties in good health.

The CDR3 sequence: CASRGQETQYF. CDR3 bases: TGTGCCAGCAGAGGTCAAGAGACCCAGTACTTC. V gene TRBV2 combines with J gene TRBJ2-5; D is undetermined. Germline CDR1 reads SNHLY; CDR2 reads FYNNEI. CDR3 length: 11 amino acids. V lost 6 bases and J 2 bases, leaving 4 bases between the germline ends.